This T cell receptor (beta chain) was recovered during a study of T-cell reconstitution after alpha-beta-depleted transplantation in children. The sample holds a few counts of this clonotype. Unique molecular identifiers were used in preparing the TCRbeta library. TCRdb re-derived calls from the PCR reads in MiXCR, one entry per CDR3 protein. This sample has 300,000 to 400,000 distinct CDR3 sequences, with about an eighth found just once. The CDR3 is made up of 14 amino acids. CDR1 is MNHNS and CDR2 is SASEGT in the germline V gene. The ends were cut back, 1 base at V and 2 bases at J, with 8 bases in the middle.

The sample here was PBMCs, taken from the stem cell graft. The sequence derives from a human donor who donated a stem cell graft to a child with Fanconi anemia. V gene TRBV6-1 combines with J gene TRBJ1-2; D perhaps matches TRBD1 (5 bases). DNA of the CDR3: TGTGCCAGCAGTGAAGAGAACAGGAACTATGGCTACACCTTC. Its translation is CASSEENRNYGYTF.